The source of this T cell receptor (beta chain) is a study of T cells in women clearing cervical HPV infection. In the study overall: Case blood drawn at lesion detection; control blood after infection cleared.

Genomic DNA, averaging about 1,200 ng per sample, yielded TCR beta CDR3 via immunoSEQ. The data were produced by immunoSEQ multiplex PCR, yet TCRdb's version contains in-frame clones alone and is incomplete. This listing includes about 39,000 clones. Deletions cut 4 bases from V and 6 bases from J, with 15 bases between. Germline-derived CDR1 and CDR2 are ENHRY and SYGVKD. CDR3 length: 14 residues. Whole-study results and caveats: Unknown T-cell numbers per sample may underlie the richness differences.

On this clone itself: Its specificity is not known. The read halts 3 residues ahead of the CDR3 end, with the missing end drawn from the germline J gene.

The rearrangement uses TRBV10-3 and TRBJ1-2, with a tentative D call TRBD1 (6 bases). Material for sequencing was blood buffy coat. The receptor comes from a woman aged 18-69 years with a cervical HPV16 infection that either progressed to CIN3+ or cleared (not recorded which). Incomplete CDR3 DNA: TGTGCCATCAGTGGGGGAACCCAGGGGCATGGC. Translated, it gives CAISGGTQGHG. The entire CDR3 protein reads CAISGGTQGHGYTF.